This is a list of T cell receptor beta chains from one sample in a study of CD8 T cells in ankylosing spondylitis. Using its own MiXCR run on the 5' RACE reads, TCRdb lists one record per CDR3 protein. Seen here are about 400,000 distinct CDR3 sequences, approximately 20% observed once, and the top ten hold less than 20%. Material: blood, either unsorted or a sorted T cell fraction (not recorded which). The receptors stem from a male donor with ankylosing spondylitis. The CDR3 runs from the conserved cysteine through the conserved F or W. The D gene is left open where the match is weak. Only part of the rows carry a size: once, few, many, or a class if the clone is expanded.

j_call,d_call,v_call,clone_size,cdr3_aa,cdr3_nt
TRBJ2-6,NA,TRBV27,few,CASSPGVSGANVLTF,TGTGCCAGCAGTCCAGGGGTCTCTGGGGCCAACGTCCTGACTTTC
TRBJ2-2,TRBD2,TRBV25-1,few,CASRRGRGLGNTGELFF,TGTGCCAGCAGGAGAGGGAGGGGACTCGGGAACACCGGGGAGCTGTTTTTT
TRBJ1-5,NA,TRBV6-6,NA,CGSSDSSARPQHF,TGTGGCAGCAGCGACAGCAGTGCCCGGCCCCAGCATTTT
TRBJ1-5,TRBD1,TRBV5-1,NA,CASSSTGADQPQHF,TGCGCCAGCAGCTCGACAGGGGCGGATCAGCCCCAGCATTTT
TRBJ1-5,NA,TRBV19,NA,CASSDGPRVNQPQHF,TGTGCCAGTAGTGATGGACCGCGCGTCAATCAGCCCCAGCATTTT
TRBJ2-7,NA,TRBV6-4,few,CATSLRGRYEQYF,TGTGCCACTTCCCTCCGAGGACGCTACGAGCAGTACTTC
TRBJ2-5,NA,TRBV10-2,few,CASSEPGRGQETQYF,TGCGCCAGCAGTGAGCCCGGTCGCGGCCAAGAGACCCAGTACTTC
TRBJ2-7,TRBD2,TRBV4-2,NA,CASSREGRIYEQYF,TGTGCCAGCAGCCGGGAGGGACGGATCTACGAGCAGTACTTC
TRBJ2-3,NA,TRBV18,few,CASRREDTQYF,TGTGCCAGCCGCAGGGAAGATACGCAGTATTTT
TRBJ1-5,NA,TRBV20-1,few,CSARDPGDTSQPQHF,TGCAGTGCTAGAGATCCGGGAGACACCAGTCAGCCCCAGCATTTT
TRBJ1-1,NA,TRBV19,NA,CATWESEAFF,TGTGCCACATGGGAGTCTGAAGCTTTCTTT
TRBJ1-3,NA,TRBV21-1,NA,CASSKEGGKDGNTIYF,TGTGCCAGCAGCAAAGAGGGAGGGAAGGACGGAAACACCATATATTTT
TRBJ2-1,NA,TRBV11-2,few,CASSLPSKNEQFF,TGTGCCAGCAGCTTACCCAGTAAGAATGAGCAGTTCTTC
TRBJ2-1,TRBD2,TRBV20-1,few,CSAKTRTSEYNEQFF,TGCAGTGCTAAGACTCGGACTAGCGAGTACAATGAGCAGTTCTTC
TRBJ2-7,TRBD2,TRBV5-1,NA,CASSWGLAGVWEQYF,TGCGCCAGCAGCTGGGGACTAGCGGGAGTTTGGGAGCAGTACTTC